This TCR beta chain was retrieved from a study of Ad26.COV2.S vaccination and SARS-CoV-2 variants (dated by TCRdb to 2020 to 2022). Broadly, across the study: TCRbeta repertoire sequencing was used to assess the specificity and breadth of SARS-CoV-2-reactive T cell receptors after Ad26.COV2.S vaccination. The TCR-sequenced set comprised around 32 samples: around 20 Ad26.COV2.S vaccine recipients, 5 placebo recipients and 8 SARS-CoV-2 convalescent individuals. Here is what the overall study found, with its caveats: It was noted by the authors that total T cell responses may have been underestimated by the TCR breadth and depth analyses. After vaccination, substantial breadth of spike-specific CD8+ and CD4+ T cell responses was reported. Vaccine and placebo recipients had comparable non-spike TCR breadth, which fits with the vaccine containing only spike. Spike-specific TCR breadth was higher in Ad26.COV2.S recipients than in placebo recipients (P = 0.0014).

The immunoSEQ Assay was the method used to sequence TCRbeta CDR3 regions. After extraction, genomic DNA underwent amplification by bias-controlled multiplex PCR, followed by high-throughput sequencing. In the paper's pipeline: To quantify the absolute abundance of each unique TCRbeta CDR3 region, sequences were collapsed and filtered. T cell fraction was estimated by normalization of TCRbeta template counts to usable DNA, with usable DNA being measured through amplification of reference genes present in all nucleated cells. Repertoire TCRs were annotated as SARS-CoV-2-specific by exact matching of V gene, CDR3 amino acid sequence and J gene to a known reactive TCR set. The reference SARS-CoV-2 TCR set was obtained from MIRA and was filtered for enrichment in COVID-19-positive ImmuneCODE repertoires, whereby public or cross-reactive TCRs were removed. Based on the MIRA antigens, annotated TCRs were further analysed at the level of specific ORF or position within ORF. Depth was the summed frequency of annotated unique rearrangements, while breadth was defined as annotated unique rearrangements over total unique productive rearrangements. TCR breadth was compared between groups using two-sided Wilcoxon rank-sum tests. The clones in this table, taken by TCRdb from immuneACCESS, are in-frame only. Not every clone is retained; where verified, under half of the shortfall comes from an unresolved V gene, and the cause of the rest is unknown. The V and J calls and the clone size are those of that table, but D and trimming were determined from the DNA. Here the sample has over 130,000 clones; roughly 90% occur a single time. Approximately 5% of the sample is held by the ten biggest clonotypes.

In regard to this clone: Which antigen it targets is not known. No much larger clone exists at a distance of one base, and base qualities are not known.

The label giving this sample's time point can be read as: individuals recovered from natural SARS-CoV-2 infection. From the germline V gene (reference sequence), CDR1 is PRHDT and CDR2 is FYEKMQ. Counted from cysteine to phenylalanine, this CDR3 has 12 amino acids. Just the 36-base CDR3 DNA is kept, in frame starting at base 1. V is shortened by 2 bases, J by 2 bases, and the region joining them spans 3 bases. The chain links TRBV13 with TRBJ1-1; confidence is insufficient to name the D gene. The clonotype was recovered from a human donor who had recovered from COVID-19. The source material was peripheral blood, sampled after recovery from COVID-19. The CDR3 has the sequence CASSLSNTEAFF. The sequenced DNA is TGTGCCAGCAGCTTATCAAACACTGAAGCTTTCTTT.